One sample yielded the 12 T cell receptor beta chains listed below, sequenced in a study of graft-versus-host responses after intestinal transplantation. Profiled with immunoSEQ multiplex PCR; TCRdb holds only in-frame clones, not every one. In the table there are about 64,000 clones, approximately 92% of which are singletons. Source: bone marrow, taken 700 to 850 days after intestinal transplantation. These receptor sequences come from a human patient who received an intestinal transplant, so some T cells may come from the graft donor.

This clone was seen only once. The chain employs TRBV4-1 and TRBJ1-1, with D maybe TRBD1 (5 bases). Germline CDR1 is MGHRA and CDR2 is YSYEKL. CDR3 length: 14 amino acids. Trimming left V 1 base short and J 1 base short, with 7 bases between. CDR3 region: CASSQGQRNTEAFF. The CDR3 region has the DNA TGCGCCAGCAGCCAAGGACAGAGGAACACTGAAGCTTTCTTT.

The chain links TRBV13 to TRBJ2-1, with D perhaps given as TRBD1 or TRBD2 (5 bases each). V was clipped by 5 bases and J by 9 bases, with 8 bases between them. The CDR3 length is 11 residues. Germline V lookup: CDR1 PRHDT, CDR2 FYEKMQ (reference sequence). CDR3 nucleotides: TGTGCCAGCAGCCGGGACCCTGAGCAGTTCTTC. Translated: CASSRDPEQFF.

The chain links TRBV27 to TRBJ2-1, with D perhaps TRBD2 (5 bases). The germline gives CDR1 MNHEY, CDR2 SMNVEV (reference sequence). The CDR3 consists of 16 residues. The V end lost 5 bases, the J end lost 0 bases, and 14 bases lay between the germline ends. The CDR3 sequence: CASSPPEAGSYNEQFF. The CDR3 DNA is TGTGCCAGCAGTCCGCCGGAGGCTGGCTCCTACAATGAGCAGTTCTTC.

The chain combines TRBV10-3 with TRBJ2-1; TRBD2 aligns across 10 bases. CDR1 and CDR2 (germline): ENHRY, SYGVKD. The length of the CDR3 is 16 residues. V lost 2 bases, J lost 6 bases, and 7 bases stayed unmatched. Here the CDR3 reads CAISETGTSVGNEQFF. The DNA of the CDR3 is TGTGCCATCAGTGAGACCGGGACTAGCGTGGGCAATGAGCAGTTCTTC.

Here the CDR3 reads CASSEEGAARPQHF. CDR3 bases: TGTGCCAGCAGTGAAGAGGGGGCGGCGAGGCCCCAGCATTTT. The chain couples TRBV2 to TRBJ1-5; 7 bases fit TRBD1. The germline gives CDR1 SNHLY, CDR2 FYNNEI. The CDR3 sequence is 14 residues long. V shed 1 base and J 9 bases; nucleotides not matched to a gene: 6.

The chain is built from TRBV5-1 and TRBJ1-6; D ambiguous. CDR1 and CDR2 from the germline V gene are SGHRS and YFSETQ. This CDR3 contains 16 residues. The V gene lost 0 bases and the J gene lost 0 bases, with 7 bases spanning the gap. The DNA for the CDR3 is TGCGCCAGCAGCTTGGGTGGGAGCTCCTATAATTCACCCCTCCACTTT. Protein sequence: CASSLGGSSYNSPLHF.

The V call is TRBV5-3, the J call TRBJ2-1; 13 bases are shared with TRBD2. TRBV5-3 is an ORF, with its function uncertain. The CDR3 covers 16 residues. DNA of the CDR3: TGTGTCACCTGGACTAGCGGGGGTAAATGGTACAATGAGCAGTTCTTC. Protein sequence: CVTWTSGGKWYNEQFF.

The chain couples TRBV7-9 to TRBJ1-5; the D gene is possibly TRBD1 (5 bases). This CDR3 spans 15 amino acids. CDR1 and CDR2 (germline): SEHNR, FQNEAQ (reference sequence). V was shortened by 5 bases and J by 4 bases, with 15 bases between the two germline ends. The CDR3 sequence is CASSTNGGDNQPQHF. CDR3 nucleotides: TGTGCCAGCAGCACAAATGGAGGGGATAATCAGCCCCAGCATTTT.

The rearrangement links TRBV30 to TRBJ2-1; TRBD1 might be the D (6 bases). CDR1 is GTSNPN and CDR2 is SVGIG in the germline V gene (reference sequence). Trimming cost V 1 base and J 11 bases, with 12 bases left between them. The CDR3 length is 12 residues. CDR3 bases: TGTGCCTGGAGTGCGATACAGGGTAAGCAGTTCTTC. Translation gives CAWSAIQGKQFF.

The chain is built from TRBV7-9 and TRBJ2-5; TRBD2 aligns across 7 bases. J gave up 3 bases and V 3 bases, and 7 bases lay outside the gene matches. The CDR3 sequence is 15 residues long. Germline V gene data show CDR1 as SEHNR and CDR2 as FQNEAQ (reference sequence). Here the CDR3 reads CASSFSRGSEETQYF. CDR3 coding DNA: TGTGCCAGCAGCTTTAGTCGCGGGAGTGAAGAGACCCAGTACTTC. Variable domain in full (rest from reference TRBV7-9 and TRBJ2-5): DTGVSQNPRHKITKRGQNVTFRCDPISEHNRLYWYRQTLGQGPEFLTYFQNEAQLEKSRLLSDRFSAERPKGSFSTLEIQRTEQGDSAMYLCASSFSRGSEETQYFGPGTRLLVL.

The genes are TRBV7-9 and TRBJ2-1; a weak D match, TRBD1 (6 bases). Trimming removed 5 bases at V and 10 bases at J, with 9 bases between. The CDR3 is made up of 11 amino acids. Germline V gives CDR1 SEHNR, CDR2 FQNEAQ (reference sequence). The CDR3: CASSPDSEQFF. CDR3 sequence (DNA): TGTGCCAGCAGCCCGGACAGCGAGCAGTTCTTC.

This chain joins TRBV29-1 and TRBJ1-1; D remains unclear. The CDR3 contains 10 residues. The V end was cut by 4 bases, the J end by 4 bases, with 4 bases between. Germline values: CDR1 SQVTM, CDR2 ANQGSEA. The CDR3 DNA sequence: TGCAGCGTTGTAAGCACTGAAGCTTTCTTT. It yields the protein CSVVSTEAFF.